Listed below are T cell receptor beta chains from one sample, sequenced in a study of cytomegalovirus exposure and HLA in healthy donors. The protocol was immunoSEQ multiplex PCR, while the TCRdb copy is restricted to in-frame clones and leaves out a portion. Altogether fewer than 95,000 clones are present, approximately 80% being singletons, with the ten largest covering over 2%. The sample was PBMCs. All receptors come from a man aged 18 to 29 in good health and CMV-seronegative. CDR3s include the opening cysteine and the closing phenylalanine or tryptophan. Fields, in order: J gene, V gene, clone size, D gene, CDR3 DNA, CDR3 protein. A D gene is named only where the DNA matches it firmly. Not every row has a clone size; where given, it reads once, few, many or a size class.

TRBJ1-6 | TRBV5-1 | . | . | TGCGCCAGCAGCTTCGACACAGGTTTCCCCAATTCACCCCTCCACTTT | CASSFDTGFPNSPLHF
TRBJ2-5 | TRBV5-4 | . | TRBD2 | TGTGCCAGCAGAAGCGGGGGGGCCCCAGAGGCCCAGTACTTC | CASRSGGAPEAQYF
TRBJ1-2 | TRBV7-9 | . | TRBD1 | TGTGCCAGCAGCTGGACAGGGAGCTATGGCTACACCTTC | CASSWTGSYGYTF
TRBJ1-1 | TRBV6-5 | . | . | TGTGCCAGCAGTTTGGGGAGCCTTTTGAACACTGAAGCTTTCTTT | CASSLGSLLNTEAFF
TRBJ1-5 | TRBV19 | once | . | TGTGCCAGCGGGGTGAGGCGGAATCAGCCCCAGCATTTT | CASGVRRNQPQHF
TRBJ1-1 | TRBV30 | . | . | TGTGCCTGGACTTACGGGGTAGTACTAGCCACTGAAGCTTTCTTT | CAWTYGVVLATEAFF
TRBJ2-1 | TRBV10-3 | . | TRBD2 | TGTGCCATCGCTCGCGGCGGGGGGGCCATTAATGAGCAGTTCTTC | CAIARGGGAINEQFF
TRBJ1-2 | TRBV6-1 | few | . | TGTGCCAGCAGCCCAGGGAATGGCTACACCTTC | CASSPGNGYTF
TRBJ1-1 | TRBV2 | . | TRBD1 | TGTGCCAGCAGTGAGGACAGGTGGAACACTGAAGCTTTCTTT | CASSEDRWNTEAFF
TRBJ2-3 | TRBV9 | . | TRBD2 | TGTGCCAGCAGCGTAGGACGGGGCCTAGCGGGGGGGCGGACAGATACGCAGTATTTT | CASSVGRGLAGGRTDTQYF
TRBJ1-1 | TRBV7-2 | . | . | TGTGCCAGCAGCTTAATATCAGGGGACACTGAAGCTTTCTTT | CASSLISGDTEAFF
TRBJ2-1 | TRBV6-5 | few | . | TGTGCCAGCCGAATGGACTCAACGGCCACTGAGCAGTTCTTC | CASRMDSTATEQFF
TRBJ1-3 | TRBV25-1 | . | TRBD1 | TGTGCCAGCAGTGGACAGGGTCTGAGGTCGCTCGGAAACACCATATATTTT | CASSGQGLRSLGNTIYF
TRBJ2-7 | TRBV30 | once | TRBD2 | TGTGCCTGGAGTAGTTTTAGCGGGGTTTCCTACGAGCAGTACTTC | CAWSSFSGVSYEQYF
TRBJ1-6 | TRBV5-1 | . | . | TGCGCCAGCAGCTTGGTCGGGCTCCGGCAGGGTTCACCCCTCCACTTT | CASSLVGLRQGSPLHF
TRBJ2-5 | TRBV12-5 | . | . | TGTGCTAGTGGTTCTACAGGGAGGGGGGAGTACTTC | CASGSTGRGEYF
TRBJ2-5 | TRBV27 | . | . | TGTGCCAGCTCAGTTTTCGCGGGGGAGACCCAGTACTTC | CASSVFAGETQYF
TRBJ2-5 | TRBV5-6 | . | . | TGTGCCAGCAGCTTGTGGTCAGGGGAAGAGACCCAGTACTTC | CASSLWSGEETQYF
TRBJ2-1 | TRBV7-2 | . | TRBD2 | TGTGCCCAAGGGACTAGCGGGGGCTACAATGAGCAGTTCTTC | CAQGTSGGYNEQFF
TRBJ2-2 | TRBV5-6 | few | TRBD1 | TGTGCCAGCAGCCGGACAGGGTACACCGGGGAGCTGTTTTTT | CASSRTGYTGELFF
TRBJ1-1 | TRBV4-1 | . | TRBD1 | TGCGCCAGCAATTCACAGGGGGTCACTGAAGCTTTCTTT | CASNSQGVTEAFF
TRBJ2-7 | TRBV7-2 | . | TRBD2 | TGTGCCAGCAGCTTGGGACTAGCGGGGGGGTCCTACGAGCAGTACTTC | CASSLGLAGGSYEQYF
TRBJ1-5 | TRBV10-3 | . | TRBD1 | TGTGCCATCAGTGAACAGGGGCCCGACAATCAGCCCCAGCATTTT | CAISEQGPDNQPQHF
TRBJ1-5 | TRBV27 | . | TRBD1 | TGTGCCAGCAGTCCGACAGGGAACCGCTTCAATCAGCCCCAGCATTTT | CASSPTGNRFNQPQHF
TRBJ2-1 | TRBV27 | . | TRBD2 | TGTGCCAGCAGTCCCTTAGCGGGGGAGGAGTACAATGAGCAGTTCTTC | CASSPLAGEEYNEQFF
TRBJ2-5 | TRBV6-5 | . | TRBD2 | TGTGCCAGCAGTTACGGGGGACTAGCTGAGGAGACCCAGTACTTC | CASSYGGLAEETQYF
TRBJ1-6 | TRBV7-9 | . | . | TGTGCCAGCACCCAACGGGGGGGGGATAATTCACCCCTCCACTTT | CASTQRGGDNSPLHF